Shown below are 20 T cell receptor beta chains from a single sample sequenced in a study of OX40 agonist ivuxolimab in advanced cancers. Measured with immunoSEQ multiplex PCR; TCRdb has only the in-frame clones, and not every one. Among roughly 45,000 clones listed, approximately 88% were seen once. The sequencing used CD4+ or CD8+ T cells sorted from blood, collected in a trial of the OX40 agonist ivuxolimab. The origin of the receptors is an adult with an advanced solid tumor such as melanoma, head and neck, liver or kidney cancer.

Comment on this clone: At the DNA level, this CDR3 is encoded by other sequences in the same sample as well. The chain recombines TRBV11-2 with TRBJ2-1; D is possibly TRBD1 or TRBD2 (5 bases each). Germline CDR1 reads SGHAT; CDR2 reads FQNNGV. CDR3 length: 15 residues. V lost 4 bases to trimming and J lost 0 bases, with 10 bases between them. The CDR3 region has the DNA TGTGCCAGCAGCTCCCCAGGGAGCTCCTACAATGAGCAGTTCTTC. Translation: CASSSPGSSYNEQFF. Together with reference TRBV11-2 and TRBJ2-1, the CDR3 gives the full variable domain: EAGVAQSPRYKIIEKRQSVAFWCNPISGHATLYWYQQILGQGPKLLIQFQNNGVVDDSQLPKDRFSAERLKGVDSTLKIQPAKLEDSAVYLCASSSPGSSYNEQFFGPGTRLTVL.

The chain links TRBV4-1 to TRBJ1-2; D is perhaps TRBD1 (6 bases). The CDR3 runs to 14 residues. The germline V and J ends were trimmed by 2 bases and 4 bases, with 11 bases remaining between them. Germline assignment: CDR1 MGHRA and CDR2 YSYEKL. In DNA form, the CDR3 reads TGCGCCAGCAGCCAACAAGACAGGTTCTATGGCTACACCTTC. Protein product: CASSQQDRFYGYTF.

With regard to this clone: In the same sample, other DNA sequences code for this CDR3. CDR3 DNA: TGTGCCAGCAGTTACTCTGGGACAGGGTCCTACGAGCAGTACTTC. It yields the protein CASSYSGTGSYEQYF. The genes are TRBV6-5 and TRBJ2-7, with 9 nucleotides matching TRBD1. Germline V CDR1 and CDR2: MNHEY, SVGAGI. There are 15 residues in the CDR3. V dropped 0 bases and J dropped 1; count of bases not matched to a gene: 1.

This clone was seen just once. The gene calls are TRBV6-5 and TRBJ2-7; D is unresolved. The germline CDR1 and CDR2 sequences are MNHEY and SVGAGI. This CDR3 contains 14 residues. The V end lost 5 bases, the J end lost 3 bases, and 14 bases lay between the germline ends. DNA of the CDR3: TGTGCCAGCAGTGAATATATCGTATACTACGAGCAGTACTTC. This codes for CASSEYIVYYEQYF.

This sequence joins TRBV19 and TRBJ1-5; tentatively, D is TRBD1 (5 bases). This CDR3 spans 15 amino acids. The germline V and J ends were trimmed by 6 bases and 2 bases, with 14 bases remaining between them. CDR1 is LNHDA, CDR2 SQIVND, per germline (reference sequence). The CDR3 loop is CASSWSGGGNQPQHF. In DNA form, the CDR3 reads TGTGCCAGTAGCTGGTCGGGGGGGGGCAATCAGCCCCAGCATTTT.

The chain has TRBV6-6 and TRBJ1-3, with D perhaps TRBD1 (5 bases). V lost 10 bases and J lost 4, with 14 bases in between. CDR1 and CDR2 from the germline V gene are MNHNY and SVGAGI (reference sequence). The CDR3 extends over 13 amino acids. Written as DNA, the CDR3 is TGTGCCATCGGAGGGGTGGGAGGAAACACCATATATTTT. Translating gives CAIGGVGGNTIYF.

This sequence joins TRBV29-1 and TRBJ2-3; possibly TRBD1 for D (5 bases). Germline CDR1 SQVTM, CDR2 ANQGSEA. CDR3 length: 15 residues. V shed 1 base and J shed 0 bases, with 11 bases lying between them. The CDR3 DNA reads TGCAGCGTTGAAGTCATGGGGCCCAGCACAGATACGCAGTATTTT. Translated, it gives CSVEVMGPSTDTQYF.

The chain is built from TRBV5-4 and TRBJ2-5, with D maybe TRBD1 (6 bases). Trimming took off 1 base at V and 5 bases at J, with 12 bases between the two ends. CDR1 and CDR2 from the germline V gene are SGHNT and YYREEE (reference sequence). The CDR3 spans 14 residues. In DNA, the CDR3 is TGTGCCAGCAGCTTGCTCAACAGGGAGGAGACCCAGTACTTC. It translates to CASSLLNREETQYF.

The chain recombines TRBV4-2 with TRBJ1-6; TRBD1 might be the D (5 bases). Germline CDR1 LGHNA, CDR2 YNFKEQ. This CDR3 has 17 amino acids. V lost 2 bases, J lost 4 bases, and 15 bases lay in between. CDR3 nucleotides: TGTGCCAGCAGCCAAAGTGCGGGGGAAGGGTATAATTCACCCCTCCACTTT. This sequence encodes CASSQSAGEGYNSPLHF.

J is TRBJ1-6 and V is TRBV5-6; 10 positions agree with TRBD1. Germline V gives CDR1 SGHDT, CDR2 YYEEEE. The length of the CDR3 is 15 residues. V lost 0 bases and J lost 8; bases outside the gene matches: 2. CDR3 protein: CASSLAGQGYSPLHF. The CDR3, as DNA: TGTGCCAGCAGCTTGGCGGGACAGGGGTATTCACCCCTCCACTTT. The full variable domain, with the rest looked up from reference TRBV5-6 and TRBJ1-6, is DAGVTQSPTHLIKTRGQQVTLRCSPKSGHDTVSWYQQALGQGPQFIFQYYEEEERQRGNFPDRFSGHQFPNYSSELNVNALLLGDSALYLCASSLAGQGYSPLHFGNGTRLTVT.

CDR3 DNA: TGTGCCAGCAGTTTGGAACCACCCGGACTAGCGGGTCTCTCTGGGGCCAACGTCCTGACTTTC. Amino acid sequence: CASSLEPPGLAGLSGANVLTF. J is TRBJ2-6 and V is TRBV27; 11 bases line up with TRBD2. This CDR3 contains 21 residues. The junction had 13 bases not matched to a gene; V was cut back by 3 bases and J by 0 bases. Germline values: CDR1 MNHEY, CDR2 SMNVEV (reference sequence).

The table lists this clone with a few counts. This chain uses TRBV30 with TRBJ1-1, with D unresolved. The CDR3 is made up of 12 amino acids. V was clipped by 0 bases and J by 5 bases, with 7 bases between them. Germline V gives CDR1 GTSNPN, CDR2 SVGIG (reference sequence). The CDR3 nucleotides read TGTGCCTGGAGTGTGGAGTGGACTGAAGCTTTCTTT. Protein product: CAWSVEWTEAFF.

The rearrangement links TRBV9 to TRBJ2-1, with D uncertain. The V gene lost 0 bases and the J gene lost 4 bases, with 17 bases spanning the gap. This CDR3 contains 17 residues. Germline V CDR1 and CDR2: SGDLS, YYNGEE. The DNA of the CDR3 is TGTGCCAGCAGCGTAGATTCCCTCCTCGGCCTATACAATGAGCAGTTCTTC. Its protein product is CASSVDSLLGLYNEQFF.

The CDR3 nucleotides are TGTGCCAGCAGCTTAATCGGGGGGGCGACCGGGCAGTACTTC. Translated: CASSLIGGATGQYF. This chain links TRBV7-3 with TRBJ2-7, with TRBD2 identical over 8 bases. This CDR3 is 14 amino acids long. CDR1 and CDR2 (germline): SGHTA, FQGTGA. V gave up 1 base and J gave up 9 bases; unmatched junction bases: 8. Filled out from reference TRBV7-3 and TRBJ2-7, the complete variable domain reads GAGVSQTPSNKVTEKGKYVELRCDPISGHTALYWYRQSLGQGPEFLIYFQGTGAADDSGLPNDRFFAVRPEGSVSTLKIQRTERGDSAVYLCASSLIGGATGQYFGPGTRLTVT.

V usage is TRBV28 and J usage is TRBJ2-7, with TRBD2 matching 11 bases. Germline CDR1 and CDR2: MDHEN and SYDVKM. The length of the CDR3 is 13 residues. With V trimmed by 3 bases and J by 7 bases, 2 bases remained unmatched. Written as DNA, the CDR3 is TGTGCCAGCAGTTTGGGACTAGCGGAGGAGCAGTACTTC. It translates to CASSLGLAEEQYF.

The chain carries TRBV7-2 and TRBJ2-7; 10 bases fit TRBD1. The ends lost 2 bases at V and 2 bases at J; junction bases unmatched: 9. The CDR3 is 17 amino acids. CDR1 is SGHTA, CDR2 FQGNSA, per germline. The CDR3 nucleotides read TGTGCCAGCAGCTTATGGGGCGGACAGGGGGTGGCCTACGAGCAGTACTTC. It codes for CASSLWGGQGVAYEQYF. Full variable domain (outside the CDR3, taken from reference TRBV7-2 and TRBJ2-7): GAGVSQSPSNKVTEKGKDVELRCDPISGHTALYWYRQSLGQGLEFLIYFQGNSAPDKSGLPSDRFSAERTGGSVSTLTIQRTQQEDSAVYLCASSLWGGQGVAYEQYFGPGTRLTVT.

The chain is built from TRBV2 and TRBJ2-7, with 12 bases aligning to TRBD1. J was trimmed by 5 bases and V by 10 bases; bases with no gene match: 6. The germline gives CDR1 SNHLY, CDR2 FYNNEI. CDR3 size: 13 residues. CDR3 nucleotides: TGTGCCATCCCGGGACAGGGGGCGGACGAGCAGTACTTC. This encodes CAIPGQGADEQYF.

The chain couples TRBV27 to TRBJ1-1; D not resolved. This CDR3 region has 15 residues. From germline, CDR1 is MNHEY and CDR2 SMNVEV (reference sequence). With 0 bases removed from V and 4 bases from J, the gap between germline ends came to 12 bases. CDR3 bases: TGTGCCAGCAGTTTATCGAACGGACGGGGCACTGAAGCTTTCTTT. The encoded protein is CASSLSNGRGTEAFF.

The rearrangement uses TRBV12-5 and TRBJ2-7; 8 bases are a match to TRBD1. The V and J ends lost 5 bases and 3 bases, in that order; junction bases with no gene match: 3. The CDR3 loop spans 13 amino acids. The germline gives CDR1 LGHNT, CDR2 FRNRAP. The CDR3 nucleotides are TGTGCTAGTGGTCCTGGGACAGGCTACGAGCAGTACTTC. Encoded protein: CASGPGTGYEQYF.

This clone was observed a handful of times. This chain uses TRBV18 with TRBJ2-5, with 7 bases lining up with TRBD1. V shed 3 bases, J shed 5 bases, and the junction held 9 bases outside the gene matches. Germline V lookup: CDR1 KGHSH, CDR2 LQKENI. The CDR3 spans 15 residues. In nucleotides, the CDR3 is TGTGCCAGCTCACCCCTCAAACAGGGGATGGAGACCCAGTACTTC. As protein: CASSPLKQGMETQYF. Variable domain in full (rest from reference TRBV18 and TRBJ2-5): NAGVMQNPRHLVRRRGQEARLRCSPMKGHSHVYWYRQLPEEGLKFMVYLQKENIIDESGMPKERFSAEFPKEGPSILRIQQVVRGDSAAYFCASSPLKQGMETQYFGPGTRLLVL.